A selection of T cell receptor beta chains follows, all from one sample in a study of vaccination and CD4 T cells after COVID-19. No antigen has been assigned to these receptors. TCRdb called the PCR reads again in MiXCR, with one record for every CDR3 protein. The sample has 9,500 to 15,000 distinct CDR3 sequences, about a third seen once; the top ten hold around a third. The starting material was CD4+ T cells from blood, cultured in vitro, obtained before SARS-CoV-2 vaccination. These receptors came from a human donor who received a COVID-19 vaccine. Each CDR3 is given with its conserved first and last residue. Each record gives: CDR3 length, clone size, V gene, J gene, D gene, CDR3 DNA, CDR3 protein. A D gene is named only where the DNA matches it firmly. The size field is filled for only some rows; it gives once, few, many or a size class.

length: 14
size: few
V: TRBV27
J: TRBJ1-2
D: NA
DNA: TGTGCCAGCAGTCTTTCAAACCCGATCTATGGCTACACCTTC
CDR3: CASSLSNPIYGYTF

length: 15
size: few
V: TRBV10-3
J: TRBJ1-6
D: NA
DNA: TGTGCCATCAGAAACGACAGGCCGGATAATTCACCCCTCCACTTT
CDR3: CAIRNDRPDNSPLHF

length: 15
size: medium-sized
V: TRBV6-5
J: TRBJ1-2
D: NA
DNA: TGTGCCAGCAGTTACGATGGGCAGGGAGTCTATGGCTACACCTTC
CDR3: CASSYDGQGVYGYTF

length: 17
size: NA
V: TRBV5-4
J: TRBJ2-7
D: NA
DNA: TGTGCCAGCAGCTTGGGGTCCCGGGGGCCCAGCTCCTACGAGCAGTACTTC
CDR3: CASSLGSRGPSSYEQYF

length: 11
size: few
V: TRBV20-1
J: TRBJ1-1
D: NA
DNA: TGCAGTGTGCGTGGGAGGACTGAAGCTTTCTTT
CDR3: CSVRGRTEAFF

length: 14
size: NA
V: TRBV5-6
J: TRBJ1-1
D: NA
DNA: TGTGCCAGCATCGCTCTTAGCCAGAATACTGAAGCTTTCTTT
CDR3: CASIALSQNTEAFF

length: 15
size: NA
V: TRBV28
J: TRBJ1-3
D: TRBD1
DNA: TGTGCCAGCAGTTTAGAGGGGGCCGGAGGAAACACCATATATTTT
CDR3: CASSLEGAGGNTIYF

length: 12
size: NA
V: TRBV27
J: TRBJ1-1
D: TRBD1
DNA: TGTGCCAGCAGGAAGACAGGGGGCTTCGCTTTCTTT
CDR3: CASRKTGGFAFF

length: 14
size: NA
V: TRBV7-2
J: TRBJ2-3
D: NA
DNA: TGTGCCAGCAGCCGGGACACTCCTACAGATACGCAGTATTTT
CDR3: CASSRDTPTDTQYF

length: 15
size: once
V: TRBV2
J: TRBJ1-6
D: TRBD1
DNA: TGTGCCAGCAGTGGATGGGACAGGGGGTTATCACCCCTCCGCTTT
CDR3: CASSGWDRGLSPLRF

length: 15
size: few
V: TRBV7-9
J: TRBJ2-7
D: NA
DNA: TGTGCCAGCAGCCCACCGCGGGACTTCTCCTACGAGCAGTACTTC
CDR3: CASSPPRDFSYEQYF

length: 16
size: NA
V: TRBV21-1
J: TRBJ1-4
D: NA
DNA: TGTGCCAGCAGCAAACCCAGGACCTCAACTAATGAAAAACTGTTTTTT
CDR3: CASSKPRTSTNEKLFF